This T cell receptor beta chain was profiled in a study of CD8 T cells in Susac syndrome. Random hexamers were used to reverse transcribe roughly 0.45 to 1 ug of RNA. Amplification of TCR beta CDR3 by immunoSEQ multiplex PCR spanned 54 Vbeta and 13 Jbeta. TCRdb re-called the immunoSEQ multiplex PCR reads through MiXCR, storing one row per CDR3 protein. The table records 100,000 to 150,000 distinct CDR3 sequences, just over 90% of them present only once. The sequenced target, TCR beta, came from blood CD8+ and CD4+ T cells. The multiple sclerosis controls comprised treatment-naive patients whose relapsing-remitting disease was stable or active. Trimming took 4 bases from V and 5 from J, leaving 9 bases between them. Germline V gene data show CDR1 as SEHNR and CDR2 as FQNEAQ (reference sequence). CDR3 size: 12 residues.

The chain couples TRBV7-9 to TRBJ2-7; perhaps TRBD1 as D (6 bases). This TCR was recovered from a human donor with multiple sclerosis. The sample consisted of CD8+ T cells from PBMCs. CDR3 sequence: CASSSGTNEQYF. The CDR3 nucleotides are TGTGCCAGCAGCTCCGGGACAAACGAGCAGTACTTC.